One sample yielded the 14 T cell receptor beta chains listed below, sequenced in a study of blood T cells in healthy people across ages. Primers used in a second PCR of roughly 7 to 12 cycles were a sample-barcoded 5' primer and a J-beta primer mix. TCRdb processed the 5' RACE reads anew with MiXCR; each CDR3 protein has one entry. The sample holds around 320,000 distinct CDR3 sequences, roughly 26% seen once. The sequencing sample was made of blood. The receptors here all came from a woman in her sixties or seventies in good health.

This clonotype was picked up a small number of times. A junction end diverges from the germline sequence, so it may reflect a read error. The V gene is TRBV29-1, the J gene TRBJ2-5, with TRBD1 identical over 7 bases. CDR1 and CDR2 from the germline V gene are SQVTM and ANQGSEA. The CDR3 covers 13 residues. CDR3 in amino acids: CSVQTGSKESQYF. The CDR3 DNA is TGCAGCGTGCAGACAGGGTCGAAAGAGTCCCAGTACTTC. Full variable domain (remainder filled in from reference TRBV29-1 and TRBJ2-5): SAVISQKPSRDICQRGTSLTIQCQVDSQVTMMFWYRQQPGQSLTLIATANQGSEATYESGFVIDKFPISRPNLTFSTLTVSNMSPEDSSIYLCSVQTGSKESQYFGPGTRLLVL.

This clonotype has just one count. The chain couples TRBV9 to TRBJ2-7; maybe TRBD2 (6 bases). Germline V CDR1 and CDR2: SGDLS, YYNGEE. The CDR3 contains 14 residues. V was clipped by 0 bases and J by 7 bases, with 14 bases between them. The CDR3 is CASSVGQSAGEQYF. The CDR3 nucleotides are TGTGCCAGCAGCGTAGGACAGTCCGCGGGGGAGCAGTACTTC.

As to this clonotype: A single base separates this from a much larger clone, so it may be a read error. The chain uses TRBV7-2 and TRBJ1-3; 8 bases align to TRBD1. V shed 5 bases and J 12 bases; nucleotides not matched to a gene: 12. Per germline, CDR1 SGHTA and CDR2 FQGNSA. CDR3 length equals 14 residues. The CDR3 coding sequence is TGTGCCAGCAGCCTCGGACAGGGATCGGGCATCATATATTTT. Its translation is CASSLGQGSGIIYF. Supplemented by reference TRBV7-2 and TRBJ1-3, the full variable domain reads GAGVSQSPSNKVTEKGKDVELRCDPISGHTALYWYRQSLGQGLEFLIYFQGNSAPDKSGLPSDRFSAERTGGSVSTLTIQRTQQEDSAVYLCASSLGQGSGIIYFGEGSWLTVV.

This clonotype showed up many times. The rearrangement uses TRBV28 and TRBJ1-1; D is perhaps TRBD1 (5 bases). Per germline, CDR1 MDHEN and CDR2 SYDVKM. CDR3 length equals 11 residues. Trimming pared 7 bases from V and 8 bases from J, leaving 11 bases between. The CDR3 loop is CASIIDSEAFF. In DNA form, the CDR3 reads TGTGCCAGCATAATTGACAGCGAAGCTTTCTTT.

The J gene is TRBJ2-3, the V gene TRBV4-1, with TRBD2 matching 11 bases. Germline CDR1 is MGHRA and CDR2 is YSYEKL. The CDR3 sequence is 16 residues long. V gave up 5 bases and J gave up 4 bases; unmatched junction bases: 8. The CDR3 sequence is CASSALTSGRSDTQYF. The CDR3 DNA follows: TGCGCCAGCAGCGCCCTAACTAGCGGGAGATCAGATACGCAGTATTTT.

This clonotype was counted between two and nine times. This chain joins TRBV7-2 and TRBJ1-2; D is undetermined. The V end lost 6 bases, the J end lost 8 bases, and 22 bases lay between the germline ends. CDR1 and CDR2 from the germline V gene are SGHTA and FQGNSA. The CDR3 contains 15 residues. CDR3 sequence: CASSPGGGPSGGYTF. The CDR3 DNA follows: TGTGCCAGCAGTCCCGGCGGTGGCCCCTCCGGGGGCTACACCTTC.

CDR3 region: CASSLMQGNSYEQYF. CDR3 sequence (DNA): TGTGCCAGCAGCTTGATGCAGGGTAACTCCTACGAGCAGTACTTC. J is TRBJ2-7 and V is TRBV11-2, with D possibly matching TRBD1 (5 bases). Germline loops: CDR1 SGHAT, CDR2 FQNNGV. V was cut by 3 bases and J by 0 bases, with 12 bases left in between. The length of the CDR3 is 15 residues. Drawing the rest from reference TRBV11-2 and TRBJ2-7, the complete variable domain is EAGVAQSPRYKIIEKRQSVAFWCNPISGHATLYWYQQILGQGPKLLIQFQNNGVVDDSQLPKDRFSAERLKGVDSTLKIQPAKLEDSAVYLCASSLMQGNSYEQYFGPGTRLTVT.

The rearrangement joins TRBV12-3 or TRBV12-4 to TRBJ1-2, with D possibly matching TRBD1 (6 bases). The CDR3 is made up of 11 amino acids. V lost 5 bases and J 6 bases, leaving 7 bases between the germline ends. This CDR3 is CASSNRDGYTF. The CDR3 nucleotides read TGTGCCAGCAGTAACAGGGATGGCTACACCTTC.

This chain uses TRBV7-9 with TRBJ2-1, with 11 bases aligning to TRBD2. V lost 0 bases to trimming and J lost 8 bases; unmatched junction nucleotides: 12. The germline gives CDR1 SEHNR, CDR2 FQNEAQ (reference sequence). The CDR3 loop spans 18 amino acids. CDR3 in amino acids: CASSLATLTSGVWDEQFF. The CDR3 DNA is TGTGCCAGCAGCTTAGCTACCTTGACTAGCGGGGTTTGGGATGAGCAGTTCTTC.

Note on this clonotype: One end of the junction does not line up with germline, which may come from a read error. The chain is built from TRBV6-6 and TRBJ1-1; no clear D. The CDR3 runs 14 residues. The germline V gene encodes CDR1 MNHNY and CDR2 SVGAGI (reference sequence). The DNA for the CDR3 is TGTGCCAACAGTTACTCGAGGTGGAACACTGAAGCTTTCTTT. Translated, it gives CANSYSRWNTEAFF.

This clonotype was counted a few times. The chain links TRBV2 to TRBJ2-7; 8 bases align to TRBD1. Germline assignment: CDR1 SNHLY and CDR2 FYNNEI. The CDR3 length is 12 residues. V gave up 6 bases and J gave up 6 bases; unmatched junction bases: 4. The CDR3 here is CASSRGRVEQYF. CDR3 nucleotides: TGTGCCAGCAGCAGGGGGCGCGTCGAGCAGTACTTC.

The rearrangement joins TRBV12-3 or TRBV12-4 to TRBJ1-4, with TRBD1 as a possible D gene (5 bases). V was clipped by 6 bases and J by 0 bases, with 14 bases between them. The CDR3 loop spans 16 amino acids. This CDR3 is CASSPAGRPTNEKLFF. CDR3 coding DNA: TGTGCCAGCAGCCCGGCGGGGCGGCCAACTAATGAAAAACTGTTTTTT.

On this clonotype: The junction departs from the called germline gene at one end, perhaps through a read error. The rearrangement links TRBV20-1 to TRBJ2-1; D is unresolved. The CDR3 covers 16 residues. CDR1 is DFQATT and CDR2 is SNEGSKA in the germline V gene (reference sequence). CDR3 in DNA: TGCAGTGCTAGAGATGTTGGCTCCAGCTCCTGCAATGAGCAGTTCTTC. Translating gives CSARDVGSSSCNEQFF.

The table lists this clonotype with a few counts. V and J are TRBV7-9 and TRBJ1-5; a weak D match, TRBD1 (5 bases). Germline V CDR1 and CDR2: SEHNR, FQNEAQ (reference sequence). The CDR3 totals 16 residues. Trimming shortened V by 1 base and J by 1 base, and 11 bases separated the two germline ends. CDR3 coding DNA: TGTGCCAGCAGCTTAGACCCAGGGACGAGCAATCAGCCCCAGCATTTT. Its translation: CASSLDPGTSNQPQHF. The full variable domain, rest sourced from reference TRBV7-9 and TRBJ1-5, is DTGVSQNPRHKITKRGQNVTFRCDPISEHNRLYWYRQTLGQGPEFLTYFQNEAQLEKSRLLSDRFSAERPKGSFSTLEIQRTEQGDSAMYLCASSLDPGTSNQPQHFGDGTRLSIL.